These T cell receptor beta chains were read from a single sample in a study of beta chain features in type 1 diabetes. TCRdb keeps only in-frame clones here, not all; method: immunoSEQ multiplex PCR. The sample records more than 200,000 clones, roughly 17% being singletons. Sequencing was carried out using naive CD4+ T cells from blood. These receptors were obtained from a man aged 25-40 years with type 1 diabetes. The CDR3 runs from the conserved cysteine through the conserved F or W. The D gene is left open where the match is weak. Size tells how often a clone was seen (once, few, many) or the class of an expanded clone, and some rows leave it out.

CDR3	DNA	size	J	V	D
CAWSEGGARQPQHF	TGTGCCTGGAGTGAAGGAGGGGCCCGTCAGCCCCAGCATTTT	-	TRBJ1-5	TRBV30	-
CSVLVALNTGELFF	TGCAGCGTTTTGGTAGCGCTGAACACCGGGGAGCTGTTTTTT	few	TRBJ2-2	TRBV29-1	-
CASSPDRASNYGYTF	TGTGCCAGCTCACCCGACAGGGCCTCTAACTATGGCTACACCTTC	-	TRBJ1-2	TRBV18	TRBD1
CASSGPSPSGANVLTF	TGTGCCAGCAGTGGTCCATCCCCCTCTGGGGCCAACGTCCTGACTTTC	-	TRBJ2-6	TRBV25-1	-
CSGKSSGNTIYF	TGCAGCGGGAAGAGCTCTGGAAACACCATATATTTT	few	TRBJ1-3	TRBV29-1	-
CATSRDAENIQYF	TGTGCCACCAGCAGAGATGCGGAGAACATTCAGTACTTC	-	TRBJ2-4	TRBV15	-
CSVVAGQGRGTEAFF	TGCAGCGTGGTAGCGGGACAGGGAAGAGGCACTGAAGCTTTCTTT	-	TRBJ1-1	TRBV29-1	TRBD1
CASSRRDGNQETQYF	TGTGCCAGCTCACGCCGGGACGGTAACCAAGAGACCCAGTACTTC	-	TRBJ2-5	TRBV18	-
CASSPPVSGQETQYF	TGTGCCAGCAGCCCTCCTGTCTCGGGACAAGAGACCCAGTACTTC	few	TRBJ2-5	TRBV28	-
CSVAPGGGEQFF	TGCAGCGTTGCTCCAGGGGGCGGTGAGCAGTTCTTC	-	TRBJ2-1	TRBV29-1	TRBD1
CAWSELAGETQYF	TGTGCCTGGAGTGAACTAGCGGGAGAGACCCAGTACTTC	few	TRBJ2-5	TRBV30	TRBD2
CAWRGGGNQPQHF	TGTGCCTGGAGGGGAGGAGGCAATCAGCCCCAGCATTTT	-	TRBJ1-5	TRBV30	-
CASSQDPLTTDTQYF	TGCGCCAGCAGCCAAGATCCACTTACCACAGATACGCAGTATTTT	few	TRBJ2-3	TRBV4-3	-
CAWKGGPYYTEAFF	TGTGCCTGGAAAGGTGGGCCGTACTACACTGAAGCTTTCTTT	once	TRBJ1-1	TRBV30	-
CAWGGQGRETQYF	TGTGCCTGGGGGGGACAGGGAAGAGAGACCCAGTACTTC	-	TRBJ2-5	TRBV30	TRBD1
CASSLGLGLAGVQFF	TGTGCCAGCAGCTTGGGGCTGGGACTAGCGGGAGTTCAGTTCTTC	-	TRBJ2-1	TRBV7-2	TRBD2
CASSLRVANEKLFF	TGTGCCTCTTCCCTCAGGGTCGCTAATGAAAAACTGTTTTTT	-	TRBJ1-4	TRBV30	-
CASSHADGNTEAFF	TGTGCCAGCAGCCATGCGGACGGGAACACTGAAGCTTTCTTT	few	TRBJ1-1	TRBV14	-
CSAKRRLSSYEQYF	TGCAGCGCCAAAAGGCGGCTTAGCTCCTACGAGCAGTACTTC	-	TRBJ2-7	TRBV29-1	-
CASSDSGVGIQYF	TGTGCCAGCAGTGACTCTGGCGTAGGCATTCAGTACTTC	-	TRBJ2-4	TRBV6-4	-
CAWSTGQPDEKLFF	TGTGCCTGGAGTACGGGACAGCCAGATGAAAAACTGTTTTTT	-	TRBJ1-4	TRBV30	TRBD1
CASSSSGASGLTTDTQYF	TGTGCCAGCAGCTCGTCGGGGGCGAGCGGGCTAACCACAGATACGCAGTATTTT	-	TRBJ2-3	TRBV7-2	-
CSVELGQGASGANVLTF	TGCAGCGTTGAGCTGGGACAGGGGGCTAGTGGGGCCAACGTCCTGACTTTC	-	TRBJ2-6	TRBV29-1	TRBD1
CASSQLNWQGGADTQYF	TGCGCCAGCAGTCAATTGAATTGGCAGGGAGGGGCAGATACGCAGTATTTT	few	TRBJ2-3	TRBV23-1	TRBD2